This T cell receptor (beta chain) comes out of a study of blood T cell repertoires in COVID-19. On the study more broadly: The United States, Italy and Spain were the sources of the acute and convalescent COVID-19 samples. Sources were T cells, B-cell-depleted T cells, or PBMCs; the material itself was cDNA or gDNA.

TCRdb keeps only in-frame clones here, not all; method: immunoSEQ multiplex PCR. The data contain over 200,000 clones, approximately 80% of them seen just once; the ten biggest clones take up approximately 2%. Participants were aged roughly 18 to 89 years, lived in roughly 23 US areas, and enrolled virtually. Germline loops: CDR1 SEHNR, CDR2 FQNEAQ (reference sequence). V lost 3 bases and J lost 7, with 13 bases in between. The length of the CDR3 is 13 residues. The chain employs TRBV7-9 and TRBJ2-7, with D tentatively TRBD1 (6 bases). The material sequenced was PBMCs or T cells enriched from blood (not recorded which). The TCR comes from a man aged 55 to 70 who had recovered from COVID-19. The CDR3 bases are TGTGCCAGCAGCTTGTCAGGGGTTGAGGAGCAGTACTTC. Residues: CASSLSGVEEQYF.